This T cell receptor (beta chain) was found in a study of technical replicates of blood from several donors (dated by TCRdb to about 2017). The library was obtained by the immunoSEQ multiplex PCR assay. TCRdb mirrors the immuneACCESS table, restricted to in-frame sequences. Some clones are absent from its copies; in checked studies, under half trace to an unresolved V gene, and the reason for the others is unknown. This sample is represented by approximately 60,000 clones; 75% to 90% of them were singletons. The ten most abundant clones make up about 5.1% of the sample. The germline V gene (reference sequence) specifies SEHNR as CDR1 and FQNEAQ as CDR2. The CDR3, cysteine through phenylalanine, is 14 amino acids long. The CDR3 DNA has 42 bases and is translated from base 1. V has 6 bases trimmed and J has 5 bases trimmed; junction bases matching no gene number 3. On this clone: Its antigen specificity is not known. There are no base qualities to consult, and no much larger clone falls within one base.

The sequencing sample was made of PBMCs. The TCR was taken from a human donor in good health. Some clones in this sample may be carry-over from other donors' samples. This chain joins TRBV7-9 to TRBJ1-6; 8 central bases correspond to TRBD1. The CDR3 in this case is CASRSTGDNSPLHF. The nucleotides are TGTGCCAGCAGGTCGACAGGGGATAATTCACCCCTCCACTTT.